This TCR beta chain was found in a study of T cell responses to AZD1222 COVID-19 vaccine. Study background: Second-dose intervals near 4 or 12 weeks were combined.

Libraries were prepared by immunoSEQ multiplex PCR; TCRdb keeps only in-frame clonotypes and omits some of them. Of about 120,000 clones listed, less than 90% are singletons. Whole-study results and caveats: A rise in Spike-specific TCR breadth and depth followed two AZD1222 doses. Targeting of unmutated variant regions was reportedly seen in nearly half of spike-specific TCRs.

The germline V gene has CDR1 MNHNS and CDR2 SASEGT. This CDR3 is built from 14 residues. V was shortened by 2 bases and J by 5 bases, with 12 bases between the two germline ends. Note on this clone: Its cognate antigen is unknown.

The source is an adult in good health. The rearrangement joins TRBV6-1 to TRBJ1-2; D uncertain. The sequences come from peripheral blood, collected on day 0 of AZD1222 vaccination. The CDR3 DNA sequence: TGTGCCAGCAGTGAACTCGTAGTTGAGTATGGCTACACCTTC. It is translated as CASSELVVEYGYTF.